Sequencing of this T cell receptor beta chain was carried out in a study of blood T cell repertoires in COVID-19. Study information: The United States, Italy and Spain supplied acute and convalescent COVID-19 samples. Sources were T cells, B-cell-depleted T cells, or PBMCs; the material itself was cDNA or gDNA.

In the authors' workflow: Counts of nucleated cells, estimated from reference gene primer amplification, were obtained. Produced via immunoSEQ multiplex PCR; TCRdb's table is partial and in-frame only. The V and J calls and the clone size are those of that table, but D and trimming were determined from the DNA. Altogether fewer than 90,000 clones are present, 55% to 75% being singletons, with the ten largest covering approximately 15%. V lost 1 base, J lost 7 bases, and 13 bases lay in between. The germline V gene encodes CDR1 LNHNV and CDR2 YYDKDF (reference sequence). This CDR3 has 15 amino acids. The chain uses TRBV15 and TRBJ1-4, with D tentatively TRBD1 (5 bases). Input material: peripheral blood. The sequence was collected from a woman of 80 years or more with acute or convalescent COVID-19. CDR3 nucleotide sequence: TGTGCCACCAGCAGAGGAGGCAGGGAGGGTGAAAAACTGTTTTTT. As protein: CATSRGGREGEKLFF.